This TCR beta chain was captured by sequencing in a study of T cell repertoires in cytomegalovirus infection. Study in general: A matching HLA type, together with CMV infection, was signaled by public TCR beta signatures. Study-level results: Within the response measured ex vivo, HLA-C-restricted CMV-specific TCR beta clonotypes were dominant.

TCRdb re-called the reads through MiXCR, storing one row per CDR3 protein. The sample contains tens of thousands of distinct CDR3 sequences, 20% of which appear only once. The CDR3 extends over 15 amino acids. V lost 3 bases and J lost 1, with 12 bases in between. This clonotype was seen just once. Its cognate antigen is unknown. Here the sequenced sample was CD8+ T cells from cultured PBMCs, taken from culture after CMV antigen stimulation. The rearrangement links TRBV12-3 or TRBV12-4 to TRBJ1-1, with D maybe TRBD1 (6 bases). The sequence was collected from a human donor in good health (CMV status not recorded). Some clones in this sample may be carry-over from other donors' samples. CDR3 region: CASSLDGQTNTEAFF. As DNA, the CDR3 is TGTGCCAGCAGTTTGGATGGACAGACGAACACTGAAGCTTTCTTT.